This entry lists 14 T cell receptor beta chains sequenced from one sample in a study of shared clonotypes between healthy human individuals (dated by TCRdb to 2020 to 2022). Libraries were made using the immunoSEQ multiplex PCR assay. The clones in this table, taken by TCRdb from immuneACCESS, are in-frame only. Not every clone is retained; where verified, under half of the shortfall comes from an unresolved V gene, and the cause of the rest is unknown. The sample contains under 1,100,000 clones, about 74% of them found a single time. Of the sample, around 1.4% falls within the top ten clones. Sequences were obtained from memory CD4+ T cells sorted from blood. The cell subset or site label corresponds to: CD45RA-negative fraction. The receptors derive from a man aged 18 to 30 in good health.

CDR3: CASSDSKGRTYEQYF. Written as DNA, the CDR3 is TGTGCCAGCAGTGACTCGAAAGGGAGGACCTACGAGCAGTACTTC. The V call is TRBV6-4, the J call TRBJ2-7, with D possibly matching TRBD2 (6 bases). The CDR3 covers 15 residues. Trimming stripped 0 bases from V and 2 bases from J, with 11 bases between. Per the germline V gene, CDR1 is MRHNA and CDR2 is SNTAGT.

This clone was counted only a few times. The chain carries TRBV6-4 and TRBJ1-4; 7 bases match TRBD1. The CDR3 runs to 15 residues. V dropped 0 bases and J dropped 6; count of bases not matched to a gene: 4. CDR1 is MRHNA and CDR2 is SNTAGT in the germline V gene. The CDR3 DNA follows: TGTGCCAGCAGTGACTCGACAGGGTCGGATGAAAAACTGTTTTTT. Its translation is CASSDSTGSDEKLFF.

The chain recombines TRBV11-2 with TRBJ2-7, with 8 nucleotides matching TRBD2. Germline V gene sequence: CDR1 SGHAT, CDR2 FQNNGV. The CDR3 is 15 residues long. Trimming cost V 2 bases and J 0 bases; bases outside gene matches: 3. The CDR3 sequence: CASSLLAGFSYEQYF. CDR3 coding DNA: TGTGCCAGCAGCTTACTAGCGGGCTTCTCCTACGAGCAGTACTTC.

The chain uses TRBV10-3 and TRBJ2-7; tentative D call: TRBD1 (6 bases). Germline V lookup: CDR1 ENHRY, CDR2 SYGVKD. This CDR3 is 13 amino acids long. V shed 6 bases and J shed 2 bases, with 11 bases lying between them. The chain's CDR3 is CAISRDITYEQYF. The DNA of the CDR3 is TGTGCCATCAGCCGGGACATAACCTACGAGCAGTACTTC.

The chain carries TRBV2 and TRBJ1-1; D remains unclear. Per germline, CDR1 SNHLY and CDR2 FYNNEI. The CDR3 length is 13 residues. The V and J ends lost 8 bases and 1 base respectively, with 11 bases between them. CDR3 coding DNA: TGTGCCAGCCGACCAAACAGGAACACTGAAGCTTTCTTT. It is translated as CASRPNRNTEAFF.

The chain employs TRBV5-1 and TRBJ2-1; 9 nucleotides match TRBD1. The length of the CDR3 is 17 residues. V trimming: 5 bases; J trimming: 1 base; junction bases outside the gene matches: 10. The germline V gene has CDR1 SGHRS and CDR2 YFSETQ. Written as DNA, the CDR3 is TGCGCCAGCAGTCGGACAGGGGTGGGGAGGTCCTACAATGAGCAGTTCTTC. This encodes CASSRTGVGRSYNEQFF.

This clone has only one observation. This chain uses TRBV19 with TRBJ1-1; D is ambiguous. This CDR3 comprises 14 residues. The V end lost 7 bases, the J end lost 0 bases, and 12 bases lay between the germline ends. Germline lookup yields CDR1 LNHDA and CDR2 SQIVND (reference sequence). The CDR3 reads CASKKGPMNTEAFF. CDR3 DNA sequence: TGTGCCAGTAAGAAAGGACCGATGAACACTGAAGCTTTCTTT.

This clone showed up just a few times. In nucleotides, the CDR3 is TGTGCCAGCTCACCAGGGCGGAATATTGAAGCTTTCTTT. This sequence encodes CASSPGRNIEAFF. The rearrangement uses TRBV18 and TRBJ1-1; D gene unclear. Trimming stripped 2 bases from V and 7 bases from J, with 11 bases between. Germline loops: CDR1 KGHSH, CDR2 LQKENI. The CDR3 contains 13 residues. The full variable domain, its missing parts supplied by reference TRBV18 and TRBJ1-1, is NAGVMQNPRHLVRRRGQEARLRCSPMKGHSHVYWYRQLPEEGLKFMVYLQKENIIDESGMPKERFSAEFPKEGPSILRIQQVVRGDSAAYFCASSPGRNIEAFFGQGTRLTVV.

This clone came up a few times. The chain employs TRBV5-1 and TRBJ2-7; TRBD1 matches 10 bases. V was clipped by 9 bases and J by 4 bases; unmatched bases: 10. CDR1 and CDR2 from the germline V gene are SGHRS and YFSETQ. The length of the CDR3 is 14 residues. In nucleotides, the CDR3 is TGCGCCACACAACCGGGACAGGGGAATTACGAGCAGTACTTC. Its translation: CATQPGQGNYEQYF.

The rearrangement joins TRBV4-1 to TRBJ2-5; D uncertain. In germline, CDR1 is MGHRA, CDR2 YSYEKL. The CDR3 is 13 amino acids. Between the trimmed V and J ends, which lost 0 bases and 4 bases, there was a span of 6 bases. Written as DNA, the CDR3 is TGCGCCAGCAGCCAAGACGCTGGAGAGACCCAGTACTTC. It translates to CASSQDAGETQYF.

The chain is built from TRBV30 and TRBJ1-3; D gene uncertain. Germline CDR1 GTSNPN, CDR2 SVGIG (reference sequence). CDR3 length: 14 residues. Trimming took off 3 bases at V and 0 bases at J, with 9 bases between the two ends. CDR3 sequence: CAWSARSSGNTIYF. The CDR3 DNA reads TGTGCCTGGAGCGCCAGGAGCTCTGGAAACACCATATATTTT.

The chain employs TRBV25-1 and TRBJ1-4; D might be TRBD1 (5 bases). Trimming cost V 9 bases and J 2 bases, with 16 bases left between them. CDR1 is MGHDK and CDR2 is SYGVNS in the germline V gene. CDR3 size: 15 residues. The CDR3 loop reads CARVQAVGTNEKLFF. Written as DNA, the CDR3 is TGTGCCAGGGTACAGGCCGTGGGCACTAATGAAAAACTGTTTTTT.

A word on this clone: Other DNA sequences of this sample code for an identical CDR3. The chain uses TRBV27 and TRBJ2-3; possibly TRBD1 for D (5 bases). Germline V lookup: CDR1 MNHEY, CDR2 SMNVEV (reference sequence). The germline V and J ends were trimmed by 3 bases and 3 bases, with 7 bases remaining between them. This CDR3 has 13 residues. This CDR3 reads CASSFQGTDTQYF. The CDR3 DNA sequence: TGTGCCAGCAGTTTCCAGGGAACAGATACGCAGTATTTT.

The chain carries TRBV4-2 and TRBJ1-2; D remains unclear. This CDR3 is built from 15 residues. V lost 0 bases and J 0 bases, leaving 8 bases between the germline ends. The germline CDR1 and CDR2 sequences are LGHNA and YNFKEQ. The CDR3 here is CASSQDVTSNYGYTF. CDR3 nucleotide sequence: TGTGCCAGCAGCCAAGATGTAACATCTAACTATGGCTACACCTTC.